The rows below give T cell receptor beta chains drawn from one sample of a study of spatial heterogeneity in lung cancer. TCRdb called the 5' RACE reads again in MiXCR, with one record for every CDR3 protein. The repertoire holds 35,000 to 55,000 distinct CDR3 sequences, with 6.8% as singletons. The sample in question was PBMCs, obtained at surgery. These receptors were obtained from a female donor with early-stage non-small cell lung cancer. Both conserved end residues are part of each CDR3. A D gene is named only where the DNA matches it firmly. Some rows have no size entry. The others give once, few or many, or a class for an expanded clone.

size	D	V	J	CDR3	DNA
many	TRBD2	TRBV6-1	TRBJ2-7	CASSAGGGRFEQYF	TGTGCCAGCAGTGCGGGGGGTGGACGGTTCGAGCAGTACTTC
many	TRBD2	TRBV20-1	TRBJ2-3	CSARRAGGSTDTQYF	TGCAGTGCTAGGAGAGCGGGGGGAAGCACAGATACGCAGTATTTT
.	.	TRBV12-3/TRBV12-4	TRBJ1-2	CASRRTTGDGYTF	TGTGCCAGCAGACGGACTACAGGAGATGGCTACACCTTC
many	TRBD2	TRBV5-6	TRBJ2-1	CASSYGTSLYNEQFF	TGTGCCAGCAGCTACGGGACTAGCCTTTACAATGAGCAGTTCTTC
.	.	TRBV28	TRBJ1-2	CASTNTGTGYTF	TGTGCCAGCACGAATACAGGGACCGGCTACACCTTC
.	.	TRBV9	TRBJ1-1	CASSFRVSGMNTEAFF	TGTGCCAGCAGCTTTAGAGTCTCAGGAATGAACACTGAAGCTTTCTTT
many	.	TRBV10-3	TRBJ2-5	CAISSDTGFGETQYF	TGTGCCATCAGTAGCGATACAGGGTTCGGAGAGACCCAGTACTTC
few	.	TRBV7-9	TRBJ2-1	CALSGETSYNEQFF	TGTGCCCTTTCGGGGGAAACCTCCTACAATGAGCAGTTCTTC
few	TRBD1	TRBV10-3	TRBJ1-5	CAISPQGQGKDQPQHF	TGTGCCATCAGCCCGCAAGGACAGGGGAAGGATCAGCCCCAGCATTTT
few	.	TRBV2	TRBJ2-5	CASSFVETQYF	TGTGCCAGCAGTTTCGTTGAGACCCAGTACTTC
.	TRBD1	TRBV4-1	TRBJ1-5	CASSQLGQGGNQPQHF	TGCGCCAGCAGCCAACTCGGACAGGGGGGCAATCAGCCCCAGCATTTT
many	.	TRBV4-1	TRBJ1-2	CASSREGYYGYTF	TGCGCCAGCAGCCGAGAGGGGTACTATGGCTACACCTTC
few	.	TRBV6-6	TRBJ1-2	CASSETGTGSTRGYTF	TGTGCCAGCAGTGAGACCGGGACTGGGTCCACTAGGGGCTACACCTTC
.	TRBD1	TRBV6-5	TRBJ1-5	CASRPIGQAGYQPQHF	TGTGCCAGCAGACCGATAGGACAGGCGGGATATCAGCCCCAGCATTTT
few	TRBD2	TRBV9	TRBJ2-3	CASSVVGGGGVTDTQYF	TGTGCCAGCAGCGTAGTTGGTGGCGGGGGGGTCACAGATACGCAGTATTTT
many	.	TRBV9	TRBJ2-1	CASSGNRGEQFF	TGTGCCAGCAGCGGTAACCGGGGTGAGCAGTTCTTC
.	.	TRBV12-3/TRBV12-4	TRBJ1-4	CASSFQDKHLNEKLFF	TGTGCCAGCAGTTTTCAGGACAAACACCTTAATGAAAAACTGTTTTTT
many	.	TRBV7-2	TRBJ2-5	CASSLETAAETQYF	TGTGCCAGCAGCTTAGAGACAGCTGCAGAGACCCAGTACTTC
many	TRBD1	TRBV29-1	TRBJ2-5	CSVEGLRGLGQETQYF	TGCAGCGTTGAGGGCCTCAGGGGGCTTGGTCAAGAGACCCAGTACTTC
few	.	TRBV9	TRBJ1-4	CASSVREGEKLFF	TGTGCCAGCAGCGTACGCGAAGGTGAAAAACTGTTTTTT
many	.	TRBV12-3/TRBV12-4	TRBJ2-3	CASSLGGGRTDTQYF	TGTGCCAGCAGTTTAGGGGGGGGCCGCACAGATACGCAGTATTTT
many	TRBD2	TRBV29-1	TRBJ2-1	CSVEEGTSGSYNEQFF	TGCAGCGTTGAAGAAGGGACTAGCGGCTCCTACAATGAGCAGTTCTTC
many	.	TRBV14	TRBJ1-2	CASSQVRFGGYTF	TGTGCCAGCAGCCAAGTCCGATTCGGGGGCTACACCTTC
.	TRBD1	TRBV2	TRBJ2-1	CASRPGTGTYNEQFF	TGTGCCAGCAGGCCCGGGACAGGTACCTACAATGAGCAGTTCTTC
few	TRBD2	TRBV4-1	TRBJ2-5	CASSLPPGLAGQETQYF	TGCGCCAGCAGCCTTCCTCCGGGACTAGCGGGACAAGAGACCCAGTACTTC
few	TRBD2	TRBV29-1	TRBJ2-1	CSVPGGSSYNEQFF	TGCAGCGTTCCGGGGGGGAGCTCCTACAATGAGCAGTTCTTC
.	TRBD1	TRBV5-5	TRBJ1-1	CASSLGRTGGLNTEAFF	TGTGCCAGCAGCTTGGGTAGGACAGGGGGTTTGAACACTGAAGCTTTCTTT
many	.	TRBV5-6	TRBJ2-3	CASSNLGVDTQYF	TGTGCCAGCAGCAATTTGGGGGTGGATACGCAGTATTTT
many	.	TRBV6-2/TRBV6-3	TRBJ2-6	CASAGQPLSVLTF	TGTGCCAGCGCGGGACAGCCCCTCAGCGTCCTGACTTTC
.	.	TRBV7-6	TRBJ2-7	CASSLVAGVATYEQYF	TGTGCCAGCAGCTTAGTTGCAGGTGTTGCAACCTACGAGCAGTACTTC
many	.	TRBV3-1	TRBJ2-2	CASSLNTGELFF	TGTGCCAGCAGCCTAAACACCGGGGAGCTGTTTTTT
many	.	TRBV7-2	TRBJ1-5	CASSLRENSNQPQHF	TGTGCCAGCAGCTTAAGAGAAAATAGCAATCAGCCCCAGCATTTT
many	.	TRBV24-1	TRBJ2-5	CATSQKGGTETQYF	TGTGCCACCAGTCAAAAGGGGGGGACAGAGACCCAGTACTTC
.	.	TRBV12-3/TRBV12-4	TRBJ1-1	CASSRGGPEDTEAFF	TGTGCCAGCAGCCGGGGGGGACCAGAGGACACTGAAGCTTTCTTT
.	TRBD2	TRBV29-1	TRBJ2-3	CSVAGLADTDTQYF	TGCAGCGTCGCGGGACTAGCGGACACAGATACGCAGTATTTT
.	TRBD2	TRBV7-8	TRBJ2-3	CASSSHHRLAVTDTQYF	TGTGCCAGCAGCTCACATCATCGACTAGCGGTCACAGATACGCAGTATTTT
many	TRBD2	TRBV20-1	TRBJ2-3	CSAPLAGASTDTQYF	TGCAGTGCACCACTAGCGGGGGCTAGCACAGATACGCAGTATTTT
many	.	TRBV20-1	TRBJ2-6	CSAARVVGTGANVLTF	TGCAGTGCTGCCCGGGTTGTGGGGACTGGGGCCAACGTCCTGACTTTC
medium-sized	.	TRBV28	TRBJ1-2	CASSLPGRTGYTF	TGTGCCAGCAGTTTACCGGGCCGAACCGGCTACACCTTC
few	.	TRBV20-1	TRBJ2-5	CSARAPQTRGETQYF	TGCAGTGCTAGAGCCCCACAGACAAGAGGAGAGACCCAGTACTTC